Shown below are 19 T cell receptor beta chains from a single sample sequenced in a study of blood T cell repertoires in COVID-19. The method was immunoSEQ multiplex PCR; TCRdb's version includes in-frame clones alone and lacks a portion of them. The table shows nearly 95,000 clones, with approximately 79% occurring only once. Sample: peripheral blood. The source is a man between 70 and 80 years old with COVID-19, enrolled during active disease.

This chain joins TRBV5-1 and TRBJ1-6; no clear D gene. The CDR3 length is 15 residues. Germline V lookup: CDR1 SGHRS, CDR2 YFSETQ. V shed 4 bases and J shed 7 bases, with 15 bases lying between them. CDR3 bases: TGCGCCAGCAGCCCGCCGGGAAATGAGAATTCACCCCTCCACTTT. The encoded protein is CASSPPGNENSPLHF. The full variable domain, rest sourced from reference TRBV5-1 and TRBJ1-6, is KAGVTQTPRYLIKTRGQQVTLSCSPISGHRSVSWYQQTPGQGLQFLFEYFSETQRNKGNFPGRFSGRQFSNSRSEMNVSTLELGDSALYLCASSPPGNENSPLHFGNGTRLTVT.

This clone was recorded a few times. The chain employs TRBV9 and TRBJ2-1, with 10 bases fitting TRBD2. The J segment lost 4 bases and the V segment lost 1 base, leaving 2 bases of the junction unmatched. The CDR3 covers 15 residues. CDR1 is SGDLS, CDR2 YYNGEE, per germline. The CDR3 DNA sequence: TGTGCCAGCAGCGTAAGCGGGAGGGGTTACAATGAGCAGTTCTTC. Amino acids: CASSVSGRGYNEQFF.

The V and J genes are TRBV27 and TRBJ2-3, with TRBD2 matching over 12 bases. Unmatched junction bases numbered 1, after V lost 7 bases and J lost 5 bases. Germline CDR1 MNHEY, CDR2 SMNVEV (reference sequence). CDR3 length equals 13 residues. CDR3 nucleotide sequence: TGTGCCAGCACGACTAGCGGGAGAGATACGCAGTATTTT. It encodes CASTTSGRDTQYF.

The chain uses TRBV19 and TRBJ1-2, with 7 bases aligning to TRBD1. Losses at the gene ends were 6 bases for V and 6 bases for J; bases not matched to a gene: 4. Germline CDR1 reads LNHDA; CDR2 reads SQIVND (reference sequence). CDR3 size: 12 residues. The CDR3 here is CASSFTGDGYTF. CDR3 sequence (DNA): TGTGCCAGTAGCTTCACAGGGGATGGCTACACCTTC.

The chain is built from TRBV11-2 and TRBJ1-4; no clear D. Germline CDR1 reads SGHAT; CDR2 reads FQNNGV. The CDR3 covers 16 residues. V was pared by 0 bases and J by 7 bases, with 15 bases between. The CDR3 reads CASSLDLSRGTEKLFF. For the CDR3, the DNA is TGTGCCAGCAGCTTAGACCTCTCGCGCGGCACTGAAAAACTGTTTTTT.

The chain carries TRBV6-4 and TRBJ2-1; TRBD1 aligns across 9 bases. After removal of 9 bases from V and 4 bases from J, the junction contained 10 bases not matched to a gene. CDR1 is MRHNA and CDR2 is SNTAGT in the germline V gene. There are 15 residues in the CDR3. This CDR3 reads CASGRSGTGYNEQFF. The CDR3, as DNA: TGTGCCAGTGGTCGGTCCGGGACAGGGTACAATGAGCAGTTCTTC.

The gene calls are TRBV5-1 and TRBJ1-1; D gene ambiguous. The V end lost 2 bases, the J end lost 4 bases, and 12 bases lay between the germline ends. CDR1 is SGHRS, CDR2 YFSETQ, per germline. CDR3 size: 14 residues. Here the CDR3 DNA reads TGCGCCAGCAGCTTTGACATTGGAAGCACTGAAGCTTTCTTT. Translation gives CASSFDIGSTEAFF.

This chain uses TRBV7-3 with TRBJ2-2; TRBD1 might be the D (6 bases). V dropped 5 bases and J dropped 3 bases, with 19 bases sitting between them. CDR3 length: 17 amino acids. Germline V lookup: CDR1 SGHTA, CDR2 FQGTGA. The CDR3 reads CASSPRGGPYDTGELFF. In DNA, the CDR3 is TGTGCCAGCAGCCCCCGAGGGGGACCGTACGACACCGGGGAGCTGTTTTTT.

This chain connects TRBV18 to TRBJ1-6, with a possible D match to TRBD1 (5 bases). Per the germline V gene, CDR1 is KGHSH and CDR2 is LQKENI. The V end lost 4 bases, the J end lost 14 bases, and 15 bases lay between the germline ends. The CDR3 has 13 amino acids. CDR3 coding DNA: TGTGCCAGCTCACTGACGGGGGAGCGGACCCTCCACTTT. Its translation is CASSLTGERTLHF.

J is TRBJ2-7 and V is TRBV5-5; D perhaps matches TRBD2 (5 bases). This CDR3 spans 14 amino acids. Germline V gene data show CDR1 as SGHKS and CDR2 as YYEKEE (reference sequence). Between the trimmed V and J ends, which lost 1 base and 2 bases, there was a span of 10 bases. The CDR3 spells CASSLMGAAYEQYF. CDR3 in DNA: TGTGCCAGCAGCTTGATGGGAGCAGCCTACGAGCAGTACTTC.

The V and J genes are TRBV7-2 and TRBJ2-5; maybe TRBD1 (6 bases). Trimming left V 2 bases short and J 5 bases short, with 12 bases between. Germline V CDR1 and CDR2: SGHTA, FQGNSA. The CDR3 consists of 14 residues. In nucleotides, the CDR3 is TGTGCCAGCAGCTTATACAGGGTTGGGGAGACCCAGTACTTC. This sequence encodes CASSLYRVGETQYF.

CDR3 in amino acids: CASSLEVASEAFF. The CDR3 nucleotides are TGTGCCAGCAGCTTAGAAGTAGCTTCTGAAGCTTTCTTT. The chain is built from TRBV7-2 and TRBJ1-1; no reliable D call. This CDR3 has 13 amino acids. The germline V and J ends were trimmed by 1 base and 6 bases, with 9 bases remaining between them. The germline V gene has CDR1 SGHTA and CDR2 FQGNSA.

This chain joins TRBV28 and TRBJ1-3; D is undetermined. This CDR3 region has 14 residues. V was trimmed by 8 bases and J by 1 base, leaving 12 bases between them. Germline V gene lookup returns CDR1 MDHEN and CDR2 SYDVKM. CDR3 nucleotides: TGTGCCAGCCGGTCTGGAGGGTCTGGAAACACCATATATTTT. Residues: CASRSGGSGNTIYF.

As for this clone: The germline gene is not matched at one end of the junction; a read error may be the cause. V and J are TRBV6-2 or TRBV6-3 and TRBJ1-5; possible D gene TRBD1, 6 bases. CDR1 and CDR2 from the germline V gene are MNHEY and SVGEGT. CDR3 length equals 12 residues. The CDR3 nucleotides read TGTGCCAGCAGCCAAGAACAAGACAGGTGGAATTTT. Its protein product is CASSQEQDRWNF.

The chain employs TRBV4-2 and TRBJ2-7; the D is unclear. The germline V gene has CDR1 LGHNA and CDR2 YNFKEQ. There are 15 residues in the CDR3. V was trimmed by 0 bases and J by 0 bases, leaving 9 bases between them. The CDR3 spells CASSQDLVGSYEQYF. In DNA, the CDR3 is TGTGCCAGCAGCCAAGATCTAGTTGGCTCCTACGAGCAGTACTTC.

The rearrangement joins TRBV27 to TRBJ2-2; D unresolved. Germline CDR1 reads MNHEY; CDR2 reads SMNVEV (reference sequence). Trimming left V 3 bases short and J 1 base short, with 6 bases between. The CDR3 covers 14 residues. CDR3 DNA sequence: TGTGCCAGCAGTTTGGCAGGGAACACCGGGGAGCTGTTTTTT. Residues: CASSLAGNTGELFF.

V is TRBV28 and J is TRBJ1-6; perhaps TRBD1 as D (5 bases). Trimming shortened V by 7 bases and J by 13 bases, and 14 bases separated the two germline ends. This CDR3 contains 12 residues. Per the germline V gene, CDR1 is MDHEN and CDR2 is SYDVKM. CDR3 DNA: TGTGCCAGCACCCAAATGCGGGGGCCCCTCCACTTT. This sequence encodes CASTQMRGPLHF.

The chain combines TRBV7-6 with TRBJ2-7, with 8 positions matching TRBD1. Germline V CDR1 and CDR2: SGHVS, FNYEAQ. With 8 bases clipped from V and 0 bases from J, the junction kept 3 bases outside the gene matches. CDR3 length equals 13 residues. The CDR3 here is CASRQGSSYEQYF. The CDR3 bases are TGTGCCAGCCGACAGGGGTCCTCCTACGAGCAGTACTTC.

The chain joins TRBV19 to TRBJ1-5; the D is unclear. The germline gives CDR1 LNHDA, CDR2 SQIVND (reference sequence). The CDR3 length is 14 residues. V was pared by 0 bases and J by 4 bases, with 7 bases between. This CDR3 reads CASSIDLPNQPQHF. In DNA form, the CDR3 reads TGTGCCAGTAGTATAGATCTTCCTAATCAGCCCCAGCATTTT.